Each of the 19 T cell receptor beta chains below was sequenced from the same sample in a study of cytomegalovirus exposure and HLA in healthy donors. PCR involved 60 Vbeta and 13 Jbeta primers. The table came from immunoSEQ multiplex PCR; TCRdb's copy has only in-frame clones and leaves some out. Of under 200,000 clones in the sample, over 75% are singletons; the top ten hold about 2.1%. Sequenced material: PBMCs. The receptors come from a woman between 18 and 29 years old in good health and CMV-seronegative.

This CDR3 reads CATQGVGSATNEKLFF. The CDR3 DNA reads TGTGCCACACAGGGGGTCGGTAGCGCAACTAATGAAAAACTGTTTTTT. The chain combines TRBV19 with TRBJ1-4; TRBD1 matches 8 bases. Trimming took 10 bases from V and 0 from J; bases not matched to a gene: 10. This CDR3 has 16 amino acids. Germline CDR1 is LNHDA and CDR2 is SQIVND (reference sequence). Full variable domain (outside the CDR3, taken from reference TRBV19 and TRBJ1-4): DGGITQSPKYLFRKEGQNVTLSCEQNLNHDAMYWYRQDPGQGLRLIYYSQIVNDFQKGDIAEGYSVSREKKESFPLTVTSAQKNPTAFYLCATQGVGSATNEKLFFGSGTQLSVL.

V gene TRBV18 combines with J gene TRBJ1-4; D is unresolved. The V and J ends lost 1 base and 0 bases respectively, with 9 bases between them. The CDR3 covers 16 residues. Germline assignment: CDR1 KGHSH and CDR2 LQKENI. In nucleotides, the CDR3 is TGTGCCAGCTCACCACTCCGACTCACAACTAATGAAAAACTGTTTTTT. It is translated as CASSPLRLTTNEKLFF.

The chain is built from TRBV9 and TRBJ2-5, with 7 bases aligning to TRBD2. The CDR3 has 16 amino acids. With 1 base clipped from V and 5 bases from J, the junction kept 11 bases outside the gene matches. CDR1 is SGDLS, CDR2 YYNGEE, per germline. In DNA form, the CDR3 reads TGTGCCAGCAGCGTATACCCTCAGCGGGAACGGGAGACCCAGTACTTC. Translation: CASSVYPQRERETQYF.

This clone turned up a few times. The chain has TRBV2 and TRBJ2-3, with TRBD1 matching over 12 bases. Germline V gene sequence: CDR1 SNHLY, CDR2 FYNNEI. This CDR3 contains 15 residues. Trimming took 8 bases from V and 6 from J; bases not matched to a gene: 9. The CDR3 DNA is TGTGCCAGCCAAGAGGGACAGGGGGCCGGGGATACGCAGTATTTT. Its translation is CASQEGQGAGDTQYF.

The sample holds one count of this clone. The J gene is TRBJ2-1, the V gene TRBV5-1; TRBD2 matches at 12 bases. The germline V gene has CDR1 SGHRS and CDR2 YFSETQ. This CDR3 has 15 residues. J lost 8 bases, V lost 4 bases, and 7 bases had no gene match. The chain's CDR3 is CASSMLAGGSDEQFF. The CDR3 nucleotides are TGCGCCAGCAGCATGCTAGCGGGAGGGAGCGATGAGCAGTTCTTC.

This clone turned up a few times. The J gene is TRBJ2-5, the V gene TRBV6-5, with D tentatively TRBD2 (6 bases). Germline V gene lookup returns CDR1 MNHEY and CDR2 SVGAGI. This CDR3 has 13 residues. V was shortened by 2 bases and J by 4 bases, with 8 bases between the two germline ends. CDR3 DNA sequence: TGTGCCAGCAGTTACAGGCGGGGAGAGACCCAGTACTTC. It translates to CASSYRRGETQYF.

J is TRBJ1-1 and V is TRBV25-1; tentative D call: TRBD1 (6 bases). Germline V gene sequence: CDR1 MGHDK, CDR2 SYGVNS. Trimming pared 1 base from V and 3 bases from J, leaving 15 bases between. The CDR3 covers 16 residues. The CDR3: CASSEFQPGEDTEAFF. For the CDR3, the DNA is TGTGCCAGCAGTGAATTTCAGCCAGGGGAAGACACTGAAGCTTTCTTT. Full variable domain (rest looked up from reference TRBV25-1 and TRBJ1-1): EADIYQTPRYLVIGTGKKITLECSQTMGHDKMYWYQQDPGMELHLIHYSYGVNSTEKGDLSSESTVSRIRTEHFPLTLESARPSHTSQYLCASSEFQPGEDTEAFFGQGTRLTVV.

This clone was detected only a few times. V and J are TRBV29-1 and TRBJ1-3; D is possibly TRBD1 (6 bases). CDR3 length equals 13 residues. V lost 4 bases to trimming and J lost 0 bases, with 7 bases between them. Germline V gene lookup returns CDR1 SQVTM and CDR2 ANQGSEA. CDR3 in amino acids: CSVGQDSGNTIYF. The CDR3 coding sequence is TGCAGCGTTGGACAGGACTCTGGAAACACCATATATTTT.

This CDR3 reads CASSLGGARQETQYF. The CDR3 nucleotides read TGCGCCAGCAGCTTGGGCGGGGCCCGCCAAGAGACCCAGTACTTC. V gene TRBV5-1 combines with J gene TRBJ2-5, with D perhaps TRBD2 (6 bases). V lost 0 bases and J lost 1, with 10 bases in between. The CDR3 is 15 amino acids. In germline, CDR1 is SGHRS, CDR2 YFSETQ.

The chain employs TRBV6-5 and TRBJ1-1, with unresolved D. Germline V CDR1 and CDR2: MNHEY, SVGAGI. This CDR3 contains 15 residues. V dropped 0 bases and J dropped 2 bases, with 10 bases sitting between them. CDR3 amino acids: CASSYSGSYNTEAFF. CDR3 nucleotides: TGTGCCAGCAGTTACTCCGGGAGCTATAACACTGAAGCTTTCTTT.

The CDR3 protein is CASRVSSYEQYF. The CDR3 DNA follows: TGTGCCAGCAGAGTTAGCTCCTACGAGCAGTACTTC. The rearrangement joins TRBV28 to TRBJ2-7, with unresolved D. The CDR3 runs 12 residues. From germline, CDR1 is MDHEN and CDR2 SYDVKM. V was trimmed by 6 bases and J by 0 bases, leaving 6 bases between them.

The chain uses TRBV4-1 and TRBJ1-5, with D hard to call. CDR1 MGHRA and CDR2 YSYEKL come from the germline V gene. The CDR3 has 16 amino acids. Trimming pared 0 bases from V and 1 base from J, leaving 10 bases between. This CDR3 is CASSQDTRISNQPQHF. The CDR3 DNA reads as TGCGCCAGCAGCCAAGATACGAGGATAAGCAATCAGCCCCAGCATTTT.

V gene TRBV6-1 combines with J gene TRBJ1-2; tentative D call: TRBD1 (6 bases). The germline CDR1 and CDR2 sequences are MNHNS and SASEGT. CDR3 size: 14 residues. V shed 4 bases and J shed 2 bases, with 11 bases lying between them. The CDR3 reads CASSATTGNYGYTF. DNA for the CDR3: TGTGCCAGCAGTGCAACAACAGGGAACTATGGCTACACCTTC.

The rearrangement joins TRBV7-2 to TRBJ2-1; TRBD2 matches 9 bases. The CDR3 runs to 15 residues. The germline V gene has CDR1 SGHTA and CDR2 FQGNSA. J gave up 3 bases and V 5 bases, and 5 bases lay outside the gene matches. This CDR3 reads CASSMGLARYNEQFF. The CDR3 DNA follows: TGTGCCAGCAGCATGGGACTAGCTCGCTACAATGAGCAGTTCTTC.

The rearrangement uses TRBV19 and TRBJ1-5, with 7 bases aligning to TRBD1. V gave up 5 bases and J gave up 2 bases; unmatched junction bases: 3. The germline V gene has CDR1 LNHDA and CDR2 SQIVND (reference sequence). CDR3 length: 14 residues. The DNA of the CDR3 is TGTGCCAGTAGTCTGGGACAGCGCAATCAGCCCCAGCATTTT. The encoded protein is CASSLGQRNQPQHF.

This chain links TRBV7-9 with TRBJ2-7, with a possible D match to TRBD2 (5 bases). Trimming pared 3 bases from V and 0 bases from J, leaving 12 bases between. Germline CDR1 SEHNR, CDR2 FQNEAQ (reference sequence). The CDR3 extends over 15 amino acids. The CDR3 sequence is CASSLAGDLSYEQYF. CDR3 in DNA: TGTGCCAGCAGCTTGGCGGGCGACCTCTCCTACGAGCAGTACTTC.

The genes are TRBV18 and TRBJ1-2, with D possibly TRBD1 on 5 matching bases. Germline CDR1 is KGHSH and CDR2 is LQKENI. The CDR3 sequence is 15 residues long. Trimming removed 3 bases at V and 0 bases at J, with 11 bases between. For the CDR3, the DNA is TGTGCCAGCTCACCGCGACAGAACGCTAACTATGGCTACACCTTC. Protein sequence: CASSPRQNANYGYTF.

On this clone: Within the sample, other DNA sequences also encode this same CDR3. The gene calls are TRBV29-1 and TRBJ2-3, with 10 bases identical to TRBD1. Looked up from germline, CDR1 is SQVTM and CDR2 is ANQGSEA. After removal of 7 bases from V and 3 bases from J, the junction contained 7 bases not matched to a gene. There are 14 residues in the CDR3. The CDR3 loop is CSADRGLGTDTQYF. In DNA, the CDR3 is TGCAGCGCCGACAGGGGGCTAGGTACAGATACGCAGTATTTT.

The genes are TRBV4-1 and TRBJ2-5; 12 nucleotides match TRBD1. There are 16 residues in the CDR3. V was pared by 4 bases and J by 5 bases, with 8 bases of the junction left unmatched. Germline values: CDR1 MGHRA, CDR2 YSYEKL. This CDR3 is CASSRDSGTGGETQYF. For the CDR3, the DNA is TGCGCCAGCAGCCGGGACTCCGGGACAGGGGGCGAGACCCAGTACTTC.